This T cell receptor (beta chain) was captured by sequencing in a study of T cell responses to AZD1222 COVID-19 vaccine. Sequencing used immunoSEQ multiplex PCR; TCRdb keeps in-frame clones, though not all of them. The sample has some 150,000 clones; more than 75% are singletons. Concerning this clone itself: Its antigen is not identified.

General observations from the study: The donors showed a predominance of white British ancestry and of females, with possible underestimation of clonal diversity. There were repertoire samples only from the period after the peak T cell response.

This TCR derives from an adult in good health. The sample in question was peripheral blood, obtained on day 0 of AZD1222 vaccination.

CDR3 loop: CASSQGRLAGGRETQYF. CDR3 nucleotide sequence: TGCGCCAGCAGCCAAGGTAGACTAGCGGGAGGTCGGGAGACCCAGTACTTC. This chain joins TRBV4-1 and TRBJ2-5; 13 bases align to TRBD2. Losses at the gene ends were 1 base for V and 5 bases for J; bases not matched to a gene: 7. CDR3 length: 17 amino acids. CDR1 MGHRA and CDR2 YSYEKL come from the germline V gene.